This TCR beta chain was retrieved from a study of CD4 T cells in relation to SARS-CoV-2 and coronaviruses. Study background: Controls used an HIV-1 Nef peptide pool or no peptide. Study conclusions and caveats: Crossreactive clones expanded significantly less to SARS-CoV-2 than monoreactive clones.

TCRdb's table, derived via immunoSEQ multiplex PCR, lists solely in-frame clones and lacks some. In the table there are more than 20,000 clones, more than 65% of which are singletons. CD4+ T cells from unexposed donors were obtained before the COVID-19 pandemic (2011-2018). After roughly ten days of culture, CD4+ T cells were isolated. Regarding this clone: Antigen unknown.

The sequencing input was CD4+ T cells from PBMCs, cultured in vitro. This receptor was obtained from a human donor in good health.

CDR3 DNA: TGCGCCAGCAGCCCCCGACTAGCGGGGGGCCGTGGGGGGTCAGTTACGCAGTATTTT. This codes for CASSPRLAGGRGGSVTQYF. V usage is TRBV4-1 and J usage is TRBJ2-3, with 13 bases that match TRBD2. CDR1 is MGHRA, CDR2 YSYEKL, per germline. The ends lost 4 bases at V and 8 bases at J; junction bases unmatched: 18. CDR3 length: 19 amino acids.